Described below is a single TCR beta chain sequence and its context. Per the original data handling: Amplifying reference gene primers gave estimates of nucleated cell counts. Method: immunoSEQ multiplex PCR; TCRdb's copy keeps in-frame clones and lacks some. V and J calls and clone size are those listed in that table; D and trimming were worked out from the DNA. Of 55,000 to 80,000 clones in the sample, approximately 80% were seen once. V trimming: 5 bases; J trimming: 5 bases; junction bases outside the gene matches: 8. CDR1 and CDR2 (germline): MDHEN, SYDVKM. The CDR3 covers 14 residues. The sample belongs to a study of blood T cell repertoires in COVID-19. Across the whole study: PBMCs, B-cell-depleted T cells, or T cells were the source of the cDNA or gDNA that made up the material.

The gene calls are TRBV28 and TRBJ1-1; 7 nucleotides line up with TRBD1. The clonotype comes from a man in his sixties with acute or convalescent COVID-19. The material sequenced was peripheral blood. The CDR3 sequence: CASSHVTGRTEAFF. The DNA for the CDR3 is TGTGCCAGCAGTCACGTGACAGGGCGGACTGAAGCTTTCTTT.